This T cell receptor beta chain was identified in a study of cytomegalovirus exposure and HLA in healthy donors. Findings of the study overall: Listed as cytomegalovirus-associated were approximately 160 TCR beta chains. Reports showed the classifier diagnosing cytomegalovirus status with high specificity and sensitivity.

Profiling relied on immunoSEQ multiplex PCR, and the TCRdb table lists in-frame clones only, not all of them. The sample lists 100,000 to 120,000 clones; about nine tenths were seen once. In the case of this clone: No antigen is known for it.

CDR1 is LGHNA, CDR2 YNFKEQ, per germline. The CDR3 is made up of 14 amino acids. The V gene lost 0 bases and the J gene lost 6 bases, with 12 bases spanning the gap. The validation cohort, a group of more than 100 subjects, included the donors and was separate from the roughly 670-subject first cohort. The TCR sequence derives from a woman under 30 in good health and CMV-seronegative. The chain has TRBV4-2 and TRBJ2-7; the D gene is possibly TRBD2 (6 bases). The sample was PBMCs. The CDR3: CASSQDRRASEQYF. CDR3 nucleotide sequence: TGTGCCAGCAGCCAAGACAGGAGGGCTAGCGAGCAGTACTTC.